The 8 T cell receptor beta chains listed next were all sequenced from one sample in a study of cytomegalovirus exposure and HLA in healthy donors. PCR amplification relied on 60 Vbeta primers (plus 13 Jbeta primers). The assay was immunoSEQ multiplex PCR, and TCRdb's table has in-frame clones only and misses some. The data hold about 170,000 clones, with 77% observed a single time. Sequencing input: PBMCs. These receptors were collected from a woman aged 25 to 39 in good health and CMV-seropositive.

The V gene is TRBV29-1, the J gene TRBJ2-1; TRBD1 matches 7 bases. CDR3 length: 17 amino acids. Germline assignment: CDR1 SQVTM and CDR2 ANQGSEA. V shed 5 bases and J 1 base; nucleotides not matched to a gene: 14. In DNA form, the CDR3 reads TGCAGCGTTACCCTGAACCGGCAGGGGGAATCCTACAATGAGCAGTTCTTC. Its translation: CSVTLNRQGESYNEQFF.

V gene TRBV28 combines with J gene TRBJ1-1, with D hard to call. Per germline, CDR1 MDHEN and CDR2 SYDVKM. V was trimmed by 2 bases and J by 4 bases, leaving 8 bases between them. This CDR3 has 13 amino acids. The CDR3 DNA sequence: TGTGCCAGCAGTTTAATTGAGAGCACTGAAGCTTTCTTT. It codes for CASSLIESTEAFF.

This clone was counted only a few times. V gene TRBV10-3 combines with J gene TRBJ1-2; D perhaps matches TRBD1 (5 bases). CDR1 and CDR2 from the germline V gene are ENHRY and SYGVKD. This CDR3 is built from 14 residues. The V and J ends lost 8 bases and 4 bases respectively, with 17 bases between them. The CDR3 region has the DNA TGTGCCATCGGGGGGGGATTGGGTGGCTATGGCTACACCTTC. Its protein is CAIGGGLGGYGYTF.

The DNA for the CDR3 is TGTGCCAGCCCCAAAGACAGGGGTTTGGTCTACGAGCAGTACTTC. Translation: CASPKDRGLVYEQYF. The chain carries TRBV6-6 and TRBJ2-7, with TRBD1 matching over 8 bases. The V segment lost 8 bases and the J segment 3 bases; nucleotides outside the gene matches: 12. The CDR3 has 15 residues. Germline V gives CDR1 MNHNY, CDR2 SVGAGI (reference sequence).

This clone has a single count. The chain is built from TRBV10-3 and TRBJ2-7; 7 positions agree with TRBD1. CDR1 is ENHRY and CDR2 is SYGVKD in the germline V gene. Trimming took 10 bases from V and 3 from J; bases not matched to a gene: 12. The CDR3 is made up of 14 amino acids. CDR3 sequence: CATRQRDSSYEQYF. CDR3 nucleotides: TGTGCCACGAGACAACGGGACAGTAGCTACGAGCAGTACTTC.

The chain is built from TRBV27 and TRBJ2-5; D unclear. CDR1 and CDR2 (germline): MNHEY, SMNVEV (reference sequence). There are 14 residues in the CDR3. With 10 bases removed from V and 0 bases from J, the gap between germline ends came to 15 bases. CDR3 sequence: CATSWAHNQETQYF. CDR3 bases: TGTGCCACCTCTTGGGCGCACAACCAAGAGACCCAGTACTTC.

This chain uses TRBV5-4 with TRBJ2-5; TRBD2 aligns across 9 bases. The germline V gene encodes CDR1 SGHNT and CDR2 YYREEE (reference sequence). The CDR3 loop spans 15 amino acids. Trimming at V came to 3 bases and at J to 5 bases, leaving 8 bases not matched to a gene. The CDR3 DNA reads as TGTGCCAGCAGCTGGGACATAGCGGGAGTGGAGACCCAGTACTTC. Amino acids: CASSWDIAGVETQYF.

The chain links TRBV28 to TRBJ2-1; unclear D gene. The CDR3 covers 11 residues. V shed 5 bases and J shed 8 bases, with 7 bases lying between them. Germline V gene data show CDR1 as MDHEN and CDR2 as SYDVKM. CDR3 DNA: TGTGCCAGCAGTATCATTTATGAGCAGTTCTTC. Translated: CASSIIYEQFF.